Given below is one TCR beta chain in context. The data stem from a study of neurological immune-mediated disorders. The cDNA was generated through 5'RACE incorporating 10-nucleotide random UMIs. From 15-18 subjects, over 170 million TCR-beta sequences were obtained in each sequencing run. Each CDR3 protein gets one entry after TCRdb re-called the 5' RACE reads with MiXCR. The sample records 18,000 or so distinct CDR3 sequences, about 14% being singletons. Germline CDR1 is SNHLY and CDR2 is FYNNEI. This CDR3 is 14 amino acids long. V lost 8 bases and J lost 6, with 20 bases in between. The TCR comes from a woman aged 55 to 70 with HTLV-1-associated myelopathy (HAM/TSP). Sequencing input: CD4+ T cells from blood. This chain joins TRBV2 and TRBJ2-7, with D unclear. The CDR3 sequence is CASRMANKASEQYF. The CDR3 nucleotides read TGTGCCAGCCGAATGGCTAATAAGGCGAGCGAGCAGTACTTC.